This T cell receptor beta chain comes out of a study of Tregs in tolerant kidney transplant recipients. The protocol was immunoSEQ multiplex PCR, while the TCRdb copy is restricted to in-frame clones and leaves out a portion. Seen here are 240,000 or so clones, roughly 84% observed once, and the top ten hold about 0.58%. CDR3 length equals 15 residues. From germline, CDR1 is SGHVS and CDR2 FQNEAQ. Trimming took 1 base from V and 3 from J, leaving 12 bases between them. The V gene is TRBV7-8, the J gene TRBJ1-2, with D possibly being TRBD1 (5 bases). Sequenced sample: CD4+ T cells from blood. This sequence was found in a human donor in good health. CDR3 sequence reads: CASSLEQGSHYGYTF. In DNA form, the CDR3 reads TGTGCCAGCAGCTTAGAGCAGGGAAGTCACTATGGCTACACCTTC. Supplemented by reference TRBV7-8 and TRBJ1-2, the full variable domain reads GAGVSQSPRYKVAKRGQDVALRCDPISGHVSLFWYQQALGQGPEFLTYFQNEAQLDKSGLPSDRFFAERPEGSVSTLKIQRTQQEDSAVYLCASSLEQGSHYGYTFGSGTRLTVV.